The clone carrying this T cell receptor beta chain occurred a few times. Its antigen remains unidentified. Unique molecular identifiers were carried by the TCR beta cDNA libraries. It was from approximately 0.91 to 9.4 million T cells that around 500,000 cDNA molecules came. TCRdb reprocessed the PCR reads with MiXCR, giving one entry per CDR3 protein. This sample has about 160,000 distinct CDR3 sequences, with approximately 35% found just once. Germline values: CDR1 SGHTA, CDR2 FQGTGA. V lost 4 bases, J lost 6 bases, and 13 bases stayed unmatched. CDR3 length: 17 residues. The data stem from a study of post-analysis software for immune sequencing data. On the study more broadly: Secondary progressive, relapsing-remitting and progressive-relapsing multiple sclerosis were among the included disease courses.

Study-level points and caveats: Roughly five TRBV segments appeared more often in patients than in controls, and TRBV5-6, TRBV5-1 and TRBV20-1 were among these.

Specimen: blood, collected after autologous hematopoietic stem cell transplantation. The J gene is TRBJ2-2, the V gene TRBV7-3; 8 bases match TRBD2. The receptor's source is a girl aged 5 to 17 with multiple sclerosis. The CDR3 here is CASSSNPSGSGAGELFF. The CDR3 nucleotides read TGTGCCAGCAGCTCAAATCCCAGCGGGAGCGGGGCCGGGGAGCTGTTTTTT.